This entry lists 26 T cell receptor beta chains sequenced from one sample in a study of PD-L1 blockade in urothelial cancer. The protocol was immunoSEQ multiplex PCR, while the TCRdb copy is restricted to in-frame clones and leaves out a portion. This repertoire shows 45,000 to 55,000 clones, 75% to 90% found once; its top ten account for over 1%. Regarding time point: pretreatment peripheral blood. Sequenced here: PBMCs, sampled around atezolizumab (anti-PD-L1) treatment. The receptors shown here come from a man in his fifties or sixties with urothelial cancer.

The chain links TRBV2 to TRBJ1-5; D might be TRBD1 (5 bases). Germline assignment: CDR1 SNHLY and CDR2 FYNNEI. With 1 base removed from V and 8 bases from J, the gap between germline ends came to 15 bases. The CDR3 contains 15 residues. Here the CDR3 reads CASSEVGGDYKPQHF. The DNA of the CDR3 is TGTGCCAGCAGTGAAGTGGGAGGGGATTATAAGCCCCAGCATTTT.

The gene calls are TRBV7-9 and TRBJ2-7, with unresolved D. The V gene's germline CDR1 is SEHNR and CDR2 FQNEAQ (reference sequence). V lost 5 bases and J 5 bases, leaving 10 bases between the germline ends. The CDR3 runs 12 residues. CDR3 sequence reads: CASSIDWDEQYF. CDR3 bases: TGTGCCAGCAGCATTGACTGGGACGAGCAGTACTTC.

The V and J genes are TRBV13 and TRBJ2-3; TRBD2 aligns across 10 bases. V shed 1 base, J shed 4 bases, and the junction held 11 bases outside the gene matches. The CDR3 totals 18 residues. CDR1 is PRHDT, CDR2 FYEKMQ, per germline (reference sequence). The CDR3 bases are TGTGCCAGCAGCTTAGCGGCTAGCGGGGGCGTCTTAGCAGATACGCAGTATTTT. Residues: CASSLAASGGVLADTQYF.

In nucleotides, the CDR3 is TGCGCCAGCAGTCAATCGAAAGTCACCCCTCCATGGGGCAGCAATCAGCCCCAGCATTTT. Translating it yields CASSQSKVTPPWGSNQPQHF. The chain combines TRBV23-1 with TRBJ1-5; D is possibly TRBD1 (5 bases). TRBV23-1 is sorted into the ORF group, with uncertain function. This CDR3 region has 20 residues. V was cut by 0 bases and J by 1 base, with 22 bases left in between.

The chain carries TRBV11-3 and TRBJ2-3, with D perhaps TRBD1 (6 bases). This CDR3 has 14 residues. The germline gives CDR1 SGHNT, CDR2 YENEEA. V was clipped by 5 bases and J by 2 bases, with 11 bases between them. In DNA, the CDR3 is TGTGCCAGCAGCCGAGGGGGTTTCACAGATACGCAGTATTTT. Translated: CASSRGGFTDTQYF. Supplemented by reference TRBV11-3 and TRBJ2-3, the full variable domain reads EAGVVQSPRYKIIEKKQPVAFWCNPISGHNTLYWYLQNLGQGPELLIRYENEEAVDDSQLPKDRFSAERLKGVDSTLKIQPAELGDSAVYLCASSRGGFTDTQYFGPGTRLTVL.

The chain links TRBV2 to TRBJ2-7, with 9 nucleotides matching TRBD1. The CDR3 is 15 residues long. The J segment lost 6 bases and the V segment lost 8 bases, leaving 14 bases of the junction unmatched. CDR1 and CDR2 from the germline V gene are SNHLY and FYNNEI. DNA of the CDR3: TGTGCCAGCGTACCCGGGACAGGGCCCCCGGGCGAGCAGTACTTC. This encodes CASVPGTGPPGEQYF.

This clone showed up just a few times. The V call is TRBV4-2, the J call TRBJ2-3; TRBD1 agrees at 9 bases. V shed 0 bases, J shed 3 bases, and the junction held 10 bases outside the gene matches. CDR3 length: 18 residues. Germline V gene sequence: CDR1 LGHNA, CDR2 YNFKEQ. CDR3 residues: CASSQDRLDRGPTDTQYF. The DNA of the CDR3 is TGTGCCAGCAGCCAAGATCGATTGGACAGGGGACCAACAGATACGCAGTATTTT.

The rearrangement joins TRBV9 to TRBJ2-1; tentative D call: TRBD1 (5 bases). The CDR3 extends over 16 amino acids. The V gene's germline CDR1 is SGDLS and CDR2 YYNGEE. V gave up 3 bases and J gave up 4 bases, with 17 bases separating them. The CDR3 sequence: CASSAQLGQAYNEQFF. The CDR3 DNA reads TGTGCCAGCAGCGCCCAGCTGGGGCAGGCTTACAATGAGCAGTTCTTC.

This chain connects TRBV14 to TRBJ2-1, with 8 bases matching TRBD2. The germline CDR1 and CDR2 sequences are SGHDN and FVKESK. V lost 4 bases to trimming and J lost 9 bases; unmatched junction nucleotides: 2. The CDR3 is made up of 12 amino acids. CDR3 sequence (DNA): TGTGCCAGCAGCCTAGCGGGATTTGAGCAGTTCTTC. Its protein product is CASSLAGFEQFF.

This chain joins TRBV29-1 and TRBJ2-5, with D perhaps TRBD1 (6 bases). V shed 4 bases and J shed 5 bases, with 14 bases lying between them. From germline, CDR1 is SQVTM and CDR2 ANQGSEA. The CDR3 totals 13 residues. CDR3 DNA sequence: TGCAGCGTTGGGGCAGGGGCTGGGGAGACCCAGTACTTC. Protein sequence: CSVGAGAGETQYF.

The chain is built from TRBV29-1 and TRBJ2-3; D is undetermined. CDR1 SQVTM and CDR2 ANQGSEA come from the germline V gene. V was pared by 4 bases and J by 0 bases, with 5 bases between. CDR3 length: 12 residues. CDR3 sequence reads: CSVATSTDTQYF. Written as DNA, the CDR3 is TGCAGCGTTGCGACAAGCACAGATACGCAGTATTTT.

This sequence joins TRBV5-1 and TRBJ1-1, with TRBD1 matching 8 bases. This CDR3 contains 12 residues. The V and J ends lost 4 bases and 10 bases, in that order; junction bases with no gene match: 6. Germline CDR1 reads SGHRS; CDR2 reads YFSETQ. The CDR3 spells CASSLGTGGAFF. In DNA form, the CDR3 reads TGCGCCAGCAGCCTAGGGACAGGCGGAGCTTTCTTT.

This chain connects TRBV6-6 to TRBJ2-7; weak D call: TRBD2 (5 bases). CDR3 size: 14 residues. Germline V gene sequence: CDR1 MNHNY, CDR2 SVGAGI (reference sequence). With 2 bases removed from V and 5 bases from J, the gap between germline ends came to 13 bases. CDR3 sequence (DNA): TGTGCCAGCAGTTACGGTAGCGAATCCCACGAGCAGTACTTC. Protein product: CASSYGSESHEQYF.

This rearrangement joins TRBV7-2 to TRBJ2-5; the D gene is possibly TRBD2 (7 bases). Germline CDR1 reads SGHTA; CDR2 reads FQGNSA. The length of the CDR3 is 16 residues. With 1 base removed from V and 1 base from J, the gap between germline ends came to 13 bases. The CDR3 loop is CASSLVGGAPQETQYF. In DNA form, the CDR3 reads TGTGCCAGCAGCTTAGTAGGGGGGGCGCCCCAAGAGACCCAGTACTTC.

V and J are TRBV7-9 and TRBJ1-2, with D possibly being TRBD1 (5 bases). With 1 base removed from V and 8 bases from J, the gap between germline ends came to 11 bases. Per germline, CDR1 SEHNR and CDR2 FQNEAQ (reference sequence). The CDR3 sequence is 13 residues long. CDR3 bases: TGTGCCAGCAGCTTAGGGAAGCCAGGGGGCTACACCTTC. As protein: CASSLGKPGGYTF.

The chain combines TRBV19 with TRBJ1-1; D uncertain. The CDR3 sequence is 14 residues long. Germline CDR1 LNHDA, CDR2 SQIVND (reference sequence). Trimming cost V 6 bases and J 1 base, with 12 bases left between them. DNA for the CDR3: TGTGCCAGTAGCATACAGACAAAGAACACTGAAGCTTTCTTT. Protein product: CASSIQTKNTEAFF.

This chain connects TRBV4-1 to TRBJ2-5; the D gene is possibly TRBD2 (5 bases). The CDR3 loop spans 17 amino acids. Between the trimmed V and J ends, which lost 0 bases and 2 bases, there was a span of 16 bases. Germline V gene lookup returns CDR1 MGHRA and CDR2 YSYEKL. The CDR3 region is CASSQESGRVAQETQYF. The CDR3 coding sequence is TGCGCCAGCAGCCAAGAAAGTGGGAGAGTAGCTCAAGAGACCCAGTACTTC.

CDR3 amino acids: CASSFGTLANEQFF. The DNA of the CDR3 is TGTGCCAGCAGCTTCGGGACTTTAGCAAATGAGCAGTTCTTC. The V and J genes are TRBV7-9 and TRBJ2-1; D is perhaps TRBD2 (6 bases). V was cut by 3 bases and J by 7 bases, with 13 bases left in between. This CDR3 spans 14 amino acids. Germline-derived CDR1 and CDR2 are SEHNR and FQNEAQ (reference sequence). Together with reference TRBV7-9 and TRBJ2-1, the CDR3 gives the full variable domain: DTGVSQNPRHKITKRGQNVTFRCDPISEHNRLYWYRQTLGQGPEFLTYFQNEAQLEKSRLLSDRFSAERPKGSFSTLEIQRTEQGDSAMYLCASSFGTLANEQFFGPGTRLTVL.

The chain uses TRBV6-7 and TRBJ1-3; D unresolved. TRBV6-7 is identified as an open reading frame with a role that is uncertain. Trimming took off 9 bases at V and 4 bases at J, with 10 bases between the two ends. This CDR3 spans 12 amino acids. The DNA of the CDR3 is TGTGCCAGTCTTTTAGTGGGAAACACCATATATTTT. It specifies CASLLVGNTIYF.

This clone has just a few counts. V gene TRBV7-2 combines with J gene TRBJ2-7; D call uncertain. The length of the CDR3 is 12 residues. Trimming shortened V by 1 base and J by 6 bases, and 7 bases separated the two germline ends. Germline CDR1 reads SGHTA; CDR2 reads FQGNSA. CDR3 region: CASSLDRPEQYF. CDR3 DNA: TGTGCCAGCAGCTTAGACAGACCCGAGCAGTACTTC. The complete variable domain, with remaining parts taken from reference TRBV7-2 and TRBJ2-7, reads GAGVSQSPSNKVTEKGKDVELRCDPISGHTALYWYRQSLGQGLEFLIYFQGNSAPDKSGLPSDRFSAERTGGSVSTLTIQRTQQEDSAVYLCASSLDRPEQYFGPGTRLTVT.

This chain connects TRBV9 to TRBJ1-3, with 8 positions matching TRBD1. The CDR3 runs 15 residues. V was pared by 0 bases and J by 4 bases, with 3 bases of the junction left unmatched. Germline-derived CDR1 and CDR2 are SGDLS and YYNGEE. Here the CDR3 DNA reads TGTGCCAGCAGCGTAGGACAGGGGAAGGGAAACACCATATATTTT. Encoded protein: CASSVGQGKGNTIYF.

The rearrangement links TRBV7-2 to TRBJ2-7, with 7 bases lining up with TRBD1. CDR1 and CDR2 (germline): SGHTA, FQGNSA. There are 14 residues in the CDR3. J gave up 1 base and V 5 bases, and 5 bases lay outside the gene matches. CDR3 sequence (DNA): TGTGCCAGCAGCCGGGACAGCCGATCCTACGAGCAGTACTTC. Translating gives CASSRDSRSYEQYF.

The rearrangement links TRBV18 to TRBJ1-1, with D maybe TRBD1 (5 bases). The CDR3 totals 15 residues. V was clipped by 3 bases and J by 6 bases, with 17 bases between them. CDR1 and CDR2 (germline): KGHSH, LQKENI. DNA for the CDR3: TGTGCCAGCTCACCGCCGGCGGGGGATGGGTCTGAAGCTTTCTTT. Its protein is CASSPPAGDGSEAFF.

In DNA, the CDR3 is TGCGCCAGCAGCTCTCAGTTAACCGGGGAGCTGTTTTTT. Translated: CASSSQLTGELFF. V and J are TRBV5-1 and TRBJ2-2; D remains ambiguous. The CDR3 contains 13 residues. Germline V gives CDR1 SGHRS, CDR2 YFSETQ. The V end was cut by 3 bases, the J end by 5 bases, with 8 bases between. Using reference TRBV5-1 and TRBJ2-2 for the parts outside the CDR3, the full variable domain is KAGVTQTPRYLIKTRGQQVTLSCSPISGHRSVSWYQQTPGQGLQFLFEYFSETQRNKGNFPGRFSGRQFSNSRSEMNVSTLELGDSALYLCASSSQLTGELFFGEGSRLTVL.

CDR3 nucleotide sequence: TGTGCCAGCAGCTTACGTACGGGTCCAGATACGCAGTATTTT. This sequence encodes CASSLRTGPDTQYF. The chain combines TRBV7-3 with TRBJ2-3; D not certain. Trimming removed 2 bases at V and 4 bases at J, with 10 bases between. Germline lookup yields CDR1 SGHTA and CDR2 FQGTGA. The CDR3 contains 14 residues.

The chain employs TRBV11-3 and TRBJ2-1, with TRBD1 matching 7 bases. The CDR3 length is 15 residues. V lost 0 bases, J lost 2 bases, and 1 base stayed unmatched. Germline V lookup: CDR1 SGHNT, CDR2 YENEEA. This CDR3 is CASSLDGQAYNEQFF. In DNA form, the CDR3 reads TGTGCCAGCAGCTTAGACGGACAGGCCTACAATGAGCAGTTCTTC. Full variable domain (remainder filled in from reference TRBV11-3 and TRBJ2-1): EAGVVQSPRYKIIEKKQPVAFWCNPISGHNTLYWYLQNLGQGPELLIRYENEEAVDDSQLPKDRFSAERLKGVDSTLKIQPAELGDSAVYLCASSLDGQAYNEQFFGPGTRLTVL.